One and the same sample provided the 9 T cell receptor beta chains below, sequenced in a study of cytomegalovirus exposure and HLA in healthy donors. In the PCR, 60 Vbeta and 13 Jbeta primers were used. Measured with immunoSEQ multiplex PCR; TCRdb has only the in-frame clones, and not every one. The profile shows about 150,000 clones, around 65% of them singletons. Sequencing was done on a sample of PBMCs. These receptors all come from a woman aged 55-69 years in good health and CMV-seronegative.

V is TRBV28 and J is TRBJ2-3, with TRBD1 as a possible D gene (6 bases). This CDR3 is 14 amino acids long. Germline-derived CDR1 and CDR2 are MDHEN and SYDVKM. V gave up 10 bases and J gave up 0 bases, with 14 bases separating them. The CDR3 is CAIGGATSTDTQYF. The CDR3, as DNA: TGTGCCATTGGGGGCGCCACTAGCACAGATACGCAGTATTTT.

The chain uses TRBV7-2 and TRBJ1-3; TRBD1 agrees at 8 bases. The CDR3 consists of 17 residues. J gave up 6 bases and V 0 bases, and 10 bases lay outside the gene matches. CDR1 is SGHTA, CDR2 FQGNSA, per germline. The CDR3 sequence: CASSLAGTGGGANTIYF. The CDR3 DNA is TGTGCCAGCAGCTTAGCCGGGACAGGAGGTGGGGCAAACACCATATATTTT.

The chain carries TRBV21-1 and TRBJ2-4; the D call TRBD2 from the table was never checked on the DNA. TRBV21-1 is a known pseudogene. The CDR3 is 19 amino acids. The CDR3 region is CASSKPSGSGALAKNIQYF. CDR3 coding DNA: TGTGCCAGCAGCAAGCCTAGCGGGAGTGGAGCCTTAGCCAAAAACATTCAGTACTTC.

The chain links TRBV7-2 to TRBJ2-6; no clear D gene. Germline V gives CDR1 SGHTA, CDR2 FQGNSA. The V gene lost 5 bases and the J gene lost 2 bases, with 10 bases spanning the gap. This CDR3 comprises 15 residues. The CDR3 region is CASSPRSAGANVLTF. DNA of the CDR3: TGTGCCAGCAGCCCAAGGAGCGCTGGGGCCAACGTCCTGACTTTC.

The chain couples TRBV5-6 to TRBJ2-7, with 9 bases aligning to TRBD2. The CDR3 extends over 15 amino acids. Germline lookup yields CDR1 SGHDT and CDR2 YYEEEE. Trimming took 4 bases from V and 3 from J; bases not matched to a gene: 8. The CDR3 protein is CASSGKREALYEQYF. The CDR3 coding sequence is TGTGCCAGCAGCGGAAAGCGGGAGGCCCTCTACGAGCAGTACTTC.

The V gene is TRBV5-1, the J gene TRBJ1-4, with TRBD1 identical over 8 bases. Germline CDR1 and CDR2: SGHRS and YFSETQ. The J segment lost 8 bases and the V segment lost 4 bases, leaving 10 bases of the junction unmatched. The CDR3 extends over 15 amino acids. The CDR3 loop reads CASSPLQGAGEKLFF. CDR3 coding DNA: TGCGCCAGCAGCCCGCTTCAGGGGGCAGGCGAAAAACTGTTTTTT. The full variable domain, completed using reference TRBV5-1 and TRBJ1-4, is KAGVTQTPRYLIKTRGQQVTLSCSPISGHRSVSWYQQTPGQGLQFLFEYFSETQRNKGNFPGRFSGRQFSNSRSEMNVSTLELGDSALYLCASSPLQGAGEKLFFGSGTQLSVL.

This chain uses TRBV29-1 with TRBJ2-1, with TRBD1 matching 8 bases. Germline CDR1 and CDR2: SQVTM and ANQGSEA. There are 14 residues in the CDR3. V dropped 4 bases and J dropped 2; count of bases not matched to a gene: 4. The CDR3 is CSVGSGQAYNEQFF. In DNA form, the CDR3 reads TGCAGCGTTGGTTCGGGACAGGCCTACAATGAGCAGTTCTTC.

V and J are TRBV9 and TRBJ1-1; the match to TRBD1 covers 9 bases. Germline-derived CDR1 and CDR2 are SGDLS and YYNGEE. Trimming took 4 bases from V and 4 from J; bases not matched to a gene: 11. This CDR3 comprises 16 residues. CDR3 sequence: CASSPTDRGWGTEAFF. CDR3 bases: TGTGCCAGCAGCCCCACGGACAGGGGTTGGGGCACTGAAGCTTTCTTT.

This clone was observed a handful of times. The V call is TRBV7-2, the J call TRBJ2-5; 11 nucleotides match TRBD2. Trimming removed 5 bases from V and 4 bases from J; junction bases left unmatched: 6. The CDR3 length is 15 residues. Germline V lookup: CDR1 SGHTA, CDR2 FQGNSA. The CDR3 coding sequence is TGTGCCAGCAGCGCGAATAGCGGGAGGGGAGAGACCCAGTACTTC. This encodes CASSANSGRGETQYF.